This T cell receptor (beta chain) was recorded in a study of blood T cell repertoires in COVID-19. For the study at large: From T cells, B-cell-depleted T cells, or PBMCs came the material, which was cDNA or gDNA.

Between the trimmed V and J ends, which lost 3 bases and 2 bases, there was a span of 11 bases. CDR3 length: 15 residues. CDR1 KGHSH and CDR2 LQKENI come from the germline V gene. In the original workflow: Quantification of nucleated cells was approximated via reference gene primer amplification. Sequencing used immunoSEQ multiplex PCR; TCRdb keeps in-frame clones, though not all of them. V and J calls and clone size are as listed in that table; D and trimming were resolved from the DNA. This sample yields roughly 200,000 clones, of which 75% to 95% are seen a single time; around 0.5% belongs to the top ten.

Specimen: peripheral blood. This sequence originates from a man aged 50 to 59 with acute or convalescent COVID-19. V usage is TRBV18 and J usage is TRBJ1-5, with a possible D match to TRBD1 (6 bases). DNA for the CDR3: TGTGCCAGCTCACCCCAGGGGACGGGCAATCAGCCCCAGCATTTT. It is translated as CASSPQGTGNQPQHF.